The T cell receptor beta chain under discussion was sequenced for a study of T cells in Graves' hyperthyroidism and ophthalmopathy. For the study at large: Peripheral blood was secured at the point of initial diagnosis, before any treatment.

TCR beta CDR3 regions were amplified from RNA transcripts. First-round RT-PCR of the TCR CDR3 relied on the HTBI primer set. Using its own MiXCR run on the multiplex PCR reads, TCRdb lists one record per CDR3 protein. This table has some 460,000 distinct CDR3 sequences, 15% to 18% appearing once. There are 15 residues in the CDR3. V shed 4 bases, J shed 4 bases, and the junction held 5 bases outside the gene matches. The germline V gene encodes CDR1 MNHEY and CDR2 SVGEGT. Stability of Graves' hyperthyroidism was defined as absent ophthalmopathy progression within 18 months. This clonotype was counted ten times or more. Its antigen is currently unknown. Whole-study findings and limits: From stable hyperthyroidism, ophthalmopathy was separated by a 13 V-J model. The model made its ophthalmopathy prediction, and onset followed a median approximately 6 months later.

The chain employs TRBV6-2 or TRBV6-3 and TRBJ2-1; TRBD2 matches at 9 bases. Sequenced material: blood. The sequence was obtained from a woman between 18 and 29 years old with Graves' hyperthyroidism. The CDR3 nucleotides read TGTGCCAGCAGTTCCGGGACTAGCCGATACAATGAGCAGTTCTTC. Its protein is CASSSGTSRYNEQFF.